This record looks at one T cell receptor beta chain sequence and its context. The CDR3 has 16 amino acids. CDR1 and CDR2 from the germline V gene are LGHNA and YSLEER. Trimming removed 3 bases at V and 0 bases at J, with 12 bases between. The data belong to a study of T cell clones after liver transplantation. The protocol was immunoSEQ multiplex PCR, while the TCRdb copy is restricted to in-frame clones and leaves out a portion. The sample has 77,000 or so clones; 75% to 90% are singletons. This chain connects TRBV4-3 to TRBJ2-1; D might be TRBD1 or TRBD2, each matching 5 bases. Sequences were derived from CD4+ T cells from blood, sampled 12 months after liver transplant. The clonotype was recovered from a human patient who received a liver transplant. Some of the T cells might come from the graft donor. In DNA, the CDR3 is TGCGCCAGCAGCCACCAGGGACCACCCTCCTACAATGAGCAGTTCTTC. The encoded protein is CASSHQGPPSYNEQFF.